The 11 T cell receptor beta chains listed next were all sequenced from one sample in a study of T-cell memory formation after mild COVID-19. TCRdb used MiXCR to reprocess the 5' RACE reads, holding one entry per CDR3 protein. The table includes hundreds of thousands of distinct CDR3 sequences, roughly an eighth detected once. Sequenced sample: PBMCs or a T cell subset sorted from them (not recorded which). The receptors originated from a man in his late teens or twenties who had mild COVID-19 (a few samples of this study predate the infection). Cell type and time point are not known.

This clonotype came up many times. The J gene is TRBJ1-1, the V gene TRBV28; D call uncertain. Per the germline V gene, CDR1 is MDHEN and CDR2 is SYDVKM. V shed 10 bases and J shed 1 base, with 13 bases lying between them. This CDR3 has 13 residues. The CDR3 sequence: CATELFGNTEAFF. DNA of the CDR3: TGTGCCACCGAGCTTTTCGGGAACACTGAAGCTTTCTTT.

This clonotype was seen only a few times. The chain is built from TRBV10-3 and TRBJ1-1; TRBD1 aligns across 7 bases. After removal of 11 bases from V and 3 bases from J, the junction contained 15 bases not matched to a gene. Germline V gene lookup returns CDR1 ENHRY and CDR2 SYGVKD. The CDR3 is 15 amino acids. The CDR3 DNA reads as TGTGCCTCACGCAGGGGGACTGACGAACACACTGAAGCTTTCTTT. Translated, it gives CASRRGTDEHTEAFF.

The chain uses TRBV6-2 or TRBV6-3 and TRBJ1-4; D unclear. CDR3 length equals 14 residues. From germline, CDR1 is MNHEY and CDR2 SVGEGT. V lost 4 bases and J 4 bases, leaving 10 bases between the germline ends. The CDR3 nucleotides are TGTGCCAGCAGTTCCCTCGGAGGTAATGAAAAACTGTTTTTT. It is translated as CASSSLGGNEKLFF.

This clonotype was found a few times. V is TRBV10-3 and J is TRBJ2-7; maybe TRBD1 (5 bases). Per the germline V gene, CDR1 is ENHRY and CDR2 is SYGVKD. The CDR3 has 13 residues. V was pared by 2 bases and J by 5 bases, with 10 bases between. CDR3: CAISEAGSNEQYF. The CDR3 DNA is TGTGCCATCAGTGAGGCAGGGTCGAACGAGCAGTACTTC.

This clonotype has a count of ten or more. The chain recombines TRBV15 with TRBJ2-6; TRBD1 matches at 8 bases. There are 18 residues in the CDR3. Germline V gives CDR1 LNHNV, CDR2 YYDKDF (reference sequence). The V segment lost 3 bases and the J segment 0 bases; nucleotides outside the gene matches: 7. CDR3 loop: CATSSRTGSLSGANVLTF. The DNA for the CDR3 is TGTGCCACCAGCAGCCGGACAGGGTCTCTCTCTGGGGCCAACGTCCTGACTTTC.

The chain recombines TRBV9 with TRBJ2-3; unclear D gene. Germline lookup yields CDR1 SGDLS and CDR2 YYNGEE. Between the trimmed V and J ends, which lost 3 bases and 5 bases, there was a span of 13 bases. This CDR3 is built from 14 residues. In DNA form, the CDR3 reads TGTGCCAGCAGCGCGGCCCGATTGGGAGATACGCAGTATTTT. Translated, it gives CASSAARLGDTQYF.

This clonotype has a count of ten or more. V is TRBV5-1 and J is TRBJ1-1, with 7 bases lining up with TRBD1. V gave up 0 bases and J gave up 5 bases; unmatched junction bases: 13. Per germline, CDR1 SGHRS and CDR2 YFSETQ. The CDR3 consists of 17 residues. The CDR3 DNA reads as TGCGCCAGCAGCTTGGCGGCTAGGGGGCGGATGGATACTGAAGCTTTCTTT. It yields the protein CASSLAARGRMDTEAFF.

This chain uses TRBV20-1 with TRBJ2-1; either TRBD1 or TRBD2 may fit D (6 bases each). The CDR3 is 15 residues long. In germline, CDR1 is DFQATT, CDR2 SNEGSKA (reference sequence). Between the trimmed V and J ends, which lost 4 bases and 10 bases, there was a span of 23 bases. CDR3 amino acids: CSATGGRGTSGEQFF. The CDR3 DNA follows: TGCAGTGCTACTGGGGGGCGGGGCACATCTGGGGAGCAGTTCTTC.

V and J are TRBV24-1 and TRBJ2-7; weak D call: TRBD2 (5 bases). The V gene's germline CDR1 is KGHDR and CDR2 SFDVKD. The germline V and J ends were trimmed by 6 bases and 3 bases, with 14 bases remaining between them. This CDR3 comprises 14 residues. Written as DNA, the CDR3 is TGTGCCACCAGTAAAAGAGAGGGATGCTACGAGCAGTACGTC. Its protein product is CATSKREGCYEQYV.

This clonotype has more than one count but fewer than ten. This chain uses TRBV5-4 with TRBJ2-7; 13 positions agree with TRBD2. Trimming at V came to 7 bases and at J to 1 base, leaving 5 bases not matched to a gene. The CDR3 loop spans 15 amino acids. Germline V gene sequence: CDR1 SGHNT, CDR2 YYREEE (reference sequence). The CDR3 DNA is TGTGCCAGCGAGGGGGGACTAGCGGGGTCCTACGAGCAGTACTTC. Protein: CASEGGLAGSYEQYF.

In its sample, this clonotype was seen a few times. This chain links TRBV18 with TRBJ1-5; D gene unclear. CDR3 size: 16 residues. CDR1 is KGHSH and CDR2 is LQKENI in the germline V gene. The V end was cut by 6 bases, the J end by 4 bases, with 19 bases between. CDR3 in DNA: TGTGCCAGCTCGCCCGGGTCCGTTGCCTCAAATCAGCCCCAGCATTTT. This sequence encodes CASSPGSVASNQPQHF. The complete variable domain, with remaining parts taken from reference TRBV18 and TRBJ1-5, reads NAGVMQNPRHLVRRRGQEARLRCSPMKGHSHVYWYRQLPEEGLKFMVYLQKENIIDESGMPKERFSAEFPKEGPSILRIQQVVRGDSAAYFCASSPGSVASNQPQHFGDGTRLSIL.